This T cell receptor beta chain appears in the sequencing data of a study of T-cell reconstitution after alpha-beta-depleted transplantation in children. A word on this clonotype: At one end the junction does not follow the germline gene, possibly because of a read error.

The CDR3 sequence is 10 residues long. Germline V gene sequence: CDR1 SNHLY, CDR2 FYNNEI. This sample's TCRbeta library carried unique molecular identifier barcodes. One entry per CDR3 protein, called by TCRdb with MiXCR from the PCR reads. Of fewer than 1 million distinct CDR3 sequences detected, around 15% appear once; the ten largest clones hold about 4.6%. This specimen was PBMCs, mostly from graft donor cells, taken 360 days after TCRalphabeta/CD19-depleted stem cell transplant. The rearrangement joins TRBV2 to TRBJ2-5; D is unresolved. This TCR came from a male patient aged 10 to 17 who had a stem cell transplant for acute lymphoblastic leukemia, so the T cells may come from the graft donor. The CDR3 bases are TGTGTCAGCTACCAAGAGACCCAGTACTTC. Translating it yields CVSYQETQYF.